This T cell receptor beta chain stems from a study of blood T cell repertoires in COVID-19. The protocol was immunoSEQ multiplex PCR, while the TCRdb copy is restricted to in-frame clones and leaves out a portion. This sample has 200,000 to 300,000 clones; roughly 86% occur once, and the top ten carry roughly 5%. The germline V gene has CDR1 MNHEY and CDR2 SVGAGI. V shed 6 bases and J shed 0 bases, with 11 bases lying between them. The CDR3 runs 14 residues. This clonotype originated in a woman aged 60 to 75 with COVID-19, enrolled during active disease. The specimen was peripheral blood. The rearrangement uses TRBV6-5 and TRBJ1-2; maybe TRBD1 (6 bases). The CDR3 region has the DNA TGTGCCAGCAGGCGGACAGTAGCTAACTATGGCTACACCTTC. This gives the protein CASRRTVANYGYTF.